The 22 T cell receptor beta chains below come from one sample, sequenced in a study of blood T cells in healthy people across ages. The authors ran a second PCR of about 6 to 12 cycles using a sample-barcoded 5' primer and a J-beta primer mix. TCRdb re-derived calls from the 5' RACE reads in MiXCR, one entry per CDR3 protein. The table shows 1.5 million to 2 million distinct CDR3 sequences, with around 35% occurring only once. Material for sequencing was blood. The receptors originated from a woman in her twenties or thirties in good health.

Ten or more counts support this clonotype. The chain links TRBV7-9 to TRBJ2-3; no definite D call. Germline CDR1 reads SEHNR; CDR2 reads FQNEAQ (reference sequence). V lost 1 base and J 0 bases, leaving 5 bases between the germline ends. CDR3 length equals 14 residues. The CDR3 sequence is CASSLVPSTDTQYF. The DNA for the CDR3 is TGTGCCAGCAGCTTAGTACCAAGCACAGATACGCAGTATTTT.

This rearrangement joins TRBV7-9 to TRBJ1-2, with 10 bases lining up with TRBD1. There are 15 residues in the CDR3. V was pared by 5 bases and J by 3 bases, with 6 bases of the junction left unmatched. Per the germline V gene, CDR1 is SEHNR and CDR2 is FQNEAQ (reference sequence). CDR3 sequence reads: CASSPGTGDDYGYTF. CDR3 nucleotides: TGTGCCAGCAGCCCCGGGACAGGGGATGACTATGGCTACACCTTC.

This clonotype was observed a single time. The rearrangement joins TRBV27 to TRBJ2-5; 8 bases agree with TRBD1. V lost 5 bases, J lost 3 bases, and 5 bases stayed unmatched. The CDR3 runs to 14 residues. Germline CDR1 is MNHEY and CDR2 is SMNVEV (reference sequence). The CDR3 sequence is CASSIQGVKETQYF. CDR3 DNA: TGTGCCAGCAGTATACAGGGGGTCAAAGAGACCCAGTACTTC.

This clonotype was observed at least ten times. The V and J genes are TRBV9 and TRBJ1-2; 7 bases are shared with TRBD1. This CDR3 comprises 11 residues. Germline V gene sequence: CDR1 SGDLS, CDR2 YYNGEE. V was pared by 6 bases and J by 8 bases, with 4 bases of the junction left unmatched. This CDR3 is CASTGGDGYTF. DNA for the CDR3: TGTGCCAGCACAGGGGGGGACGGCTACACCTTC.

CDR3 sequence: CAISLTGIEETQYF. DNA for the CDR3: TGTGCCATCAGTCTCACAGGGATTGAAGAGACCCAGTACTTC. V gene TRBV10-3 combines with J gene TRBJ2-5; maybe TRBD1 (6 bases). The germline V and J ends were trimmed by 5 bases and 3 bases, with 13 bases remaining between them. The CDR3 is made up of 14 amino acids. Germline CDR1 reads ENHRY; CDR2 reads SYGVKD.

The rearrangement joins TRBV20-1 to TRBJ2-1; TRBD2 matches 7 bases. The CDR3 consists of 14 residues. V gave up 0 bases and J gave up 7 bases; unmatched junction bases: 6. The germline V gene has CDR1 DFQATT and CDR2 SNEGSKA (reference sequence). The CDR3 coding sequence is TGCAGTGCTAGAGAAGGTGGGGGGGGGAATGAGCAGTTCTTC. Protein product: CSAREGGGGNEQFF.

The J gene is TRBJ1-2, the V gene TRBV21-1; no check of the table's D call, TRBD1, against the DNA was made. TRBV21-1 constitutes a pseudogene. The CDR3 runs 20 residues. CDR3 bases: TGTGCCAGCAGGAAATACGCGATCAACAGGGGGCTGTGTTATAGCTATGGCTACACCTTC. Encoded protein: CASRKYAINRGLCYSYGYTF.

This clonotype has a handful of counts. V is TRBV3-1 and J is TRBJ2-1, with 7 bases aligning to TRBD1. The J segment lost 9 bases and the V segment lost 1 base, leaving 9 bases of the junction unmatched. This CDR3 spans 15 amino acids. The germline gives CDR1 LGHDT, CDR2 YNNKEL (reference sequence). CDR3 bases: TGTGCCAGCAGCCAAGTCCCCGGGACAGCAAGTGAGCAGTTCTTC. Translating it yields CASSQVPGTASEQFF.

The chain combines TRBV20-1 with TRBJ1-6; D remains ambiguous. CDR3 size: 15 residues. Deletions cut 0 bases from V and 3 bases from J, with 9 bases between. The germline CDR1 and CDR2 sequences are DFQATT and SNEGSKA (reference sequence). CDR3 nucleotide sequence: TGCAGTGCTAGAGATCGGACTTTCTATAATTCACCCCTCCACTTT. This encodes CSARDRTFYNSPLHF.

CDR3 region: CATSTPRDGYTF. The CDR3 bases are TGTGCCACCAGCACACCGAGGGATGGCTACACCTTC. The chain is built from TRBV15 and TRBJ1-2; D ambiguous. Germline CDR1 and CDR2: LNHNV and YYDKDF (reference sequence). V was shortened by 4 bases and J by 6 bases, with 9 bases between the two germline ends. This CDR3 comprises 12 residues.

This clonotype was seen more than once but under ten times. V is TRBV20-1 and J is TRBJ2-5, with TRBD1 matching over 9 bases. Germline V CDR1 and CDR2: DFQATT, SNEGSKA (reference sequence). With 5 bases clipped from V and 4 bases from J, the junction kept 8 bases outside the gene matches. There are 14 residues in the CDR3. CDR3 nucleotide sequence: TGCAGTGCTCGAACTGACAGGGGGGGAGAGACCCAGTACTTC. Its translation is CSARTDRGGETQYF.

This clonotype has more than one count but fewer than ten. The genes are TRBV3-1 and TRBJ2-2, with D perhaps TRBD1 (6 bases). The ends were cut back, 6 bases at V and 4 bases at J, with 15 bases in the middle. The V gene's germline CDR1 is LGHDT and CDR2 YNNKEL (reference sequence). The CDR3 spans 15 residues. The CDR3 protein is CASSLVRGPTGELFF. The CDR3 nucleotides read TGTGCCAGCAGTCTTGTCAGGGGACCCACCGGGGAGCTGTTTTTT.

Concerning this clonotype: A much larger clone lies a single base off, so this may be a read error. CDR3 in amino acids: CSARAGTGPLVELYF. DNA for the CDR3: TGCAGTGCTAGAGCTGGTACAGGGCCCCTAGTCGAGCTGTACTTC. The chain employs TRBV20-1 and TRBJ2-5, with D possibly TRBD1 on 6 matching bases. Germline CDR1 DFQATT, CDR2 SNEGSKA (reference sequence). V was trimmed by 1 base and J by 13 bases, leaving 25 bases between them. There are 15 residues in the CDR3.

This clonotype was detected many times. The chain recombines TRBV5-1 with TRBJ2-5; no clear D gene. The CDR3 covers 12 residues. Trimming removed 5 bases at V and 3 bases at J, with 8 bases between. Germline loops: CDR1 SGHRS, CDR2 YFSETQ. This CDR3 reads CASSSVEETQYF. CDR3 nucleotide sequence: TGCGCCAGCAGTTCGGTGGAAGAGACCCAGTACTTC.

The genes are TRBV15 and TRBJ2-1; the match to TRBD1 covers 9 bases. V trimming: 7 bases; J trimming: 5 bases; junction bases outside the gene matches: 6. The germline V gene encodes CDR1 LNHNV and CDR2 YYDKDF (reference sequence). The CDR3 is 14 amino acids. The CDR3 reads CATTLGDRDNEQFF. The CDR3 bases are TGTGCCACCACCTTGGGGGACAGGGACAATGAGCAGTTCTTC.

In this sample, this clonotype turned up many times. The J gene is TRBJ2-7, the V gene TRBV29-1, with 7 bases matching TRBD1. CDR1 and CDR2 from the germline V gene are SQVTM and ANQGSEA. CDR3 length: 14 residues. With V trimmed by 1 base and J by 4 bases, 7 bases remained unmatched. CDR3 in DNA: TGCAGCGTTGAAGCGACAGGGATCGGTTACGAGCAGTACTTC. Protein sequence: CSVEATGIGYEQYF.

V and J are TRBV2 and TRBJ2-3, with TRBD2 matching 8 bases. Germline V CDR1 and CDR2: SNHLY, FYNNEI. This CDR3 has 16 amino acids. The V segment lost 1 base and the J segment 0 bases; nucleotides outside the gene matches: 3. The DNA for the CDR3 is TGTGCCAGCAGTGAAGAACTAGCGGTGAGCACAGATACGCAGTATTTT. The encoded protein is CASSEELAVSTDTQYF.

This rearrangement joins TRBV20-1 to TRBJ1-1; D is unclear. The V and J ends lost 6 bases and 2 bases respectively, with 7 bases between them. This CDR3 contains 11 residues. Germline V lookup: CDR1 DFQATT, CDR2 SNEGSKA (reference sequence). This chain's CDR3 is CSAGDNTEAFF. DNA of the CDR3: TGCAGTGCGGGCGACAACACTGAAGCTTTCTTT.

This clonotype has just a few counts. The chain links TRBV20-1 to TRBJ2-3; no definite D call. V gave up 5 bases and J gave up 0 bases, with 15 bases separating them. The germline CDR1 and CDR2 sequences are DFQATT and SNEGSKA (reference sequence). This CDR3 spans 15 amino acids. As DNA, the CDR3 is TGCAGTGCTGGACCCCTTTATGGTAGCACAGATACGCAGTATTTT. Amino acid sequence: CSAGPLYGSTDTQYF.

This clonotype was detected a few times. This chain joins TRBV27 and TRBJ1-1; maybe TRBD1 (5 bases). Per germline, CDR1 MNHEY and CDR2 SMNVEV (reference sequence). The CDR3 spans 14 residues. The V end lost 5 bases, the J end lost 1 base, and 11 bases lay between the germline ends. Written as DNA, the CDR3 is TGTGCCAGCAGTCTGCTTACAGGGAACACTGAAGCTTTCTTT. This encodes CASSLLTGNTEAFF.

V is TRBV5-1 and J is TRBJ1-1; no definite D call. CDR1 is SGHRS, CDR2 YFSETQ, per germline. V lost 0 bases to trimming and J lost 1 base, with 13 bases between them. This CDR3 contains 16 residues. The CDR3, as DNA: TGCGCCAGCAGCTTGGGTGGTAAAGTAACGAACACTGAAGCTTTCTTT. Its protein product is CASSLGGKVTNTEAFF. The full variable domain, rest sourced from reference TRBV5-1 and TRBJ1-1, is KAGVTQTPRYLIKTRGQQVTLSCSPISGHRSVSWYQQTPGQGLQFLFEYFSETQRNKGNFPGRFSGRQFSNSRSEMNVSTLELGDSALYLCASSLGGKVTNTEAFFGQGTRLTVV.

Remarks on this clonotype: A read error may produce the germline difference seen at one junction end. CDR3 protein: CRVREGLNTEAFF. The CDR3 DNA is TGCCGCGTTCGTGAAGGCCTGAACACTGAAGCTTTCTTT. This chain uses TRBV29-1 with TRBJ1-1; D unresolved. The germline CDR1 and CDR2 sequences are SQVTM and ANQGSEA. This CDR3 is built from 13 residues.